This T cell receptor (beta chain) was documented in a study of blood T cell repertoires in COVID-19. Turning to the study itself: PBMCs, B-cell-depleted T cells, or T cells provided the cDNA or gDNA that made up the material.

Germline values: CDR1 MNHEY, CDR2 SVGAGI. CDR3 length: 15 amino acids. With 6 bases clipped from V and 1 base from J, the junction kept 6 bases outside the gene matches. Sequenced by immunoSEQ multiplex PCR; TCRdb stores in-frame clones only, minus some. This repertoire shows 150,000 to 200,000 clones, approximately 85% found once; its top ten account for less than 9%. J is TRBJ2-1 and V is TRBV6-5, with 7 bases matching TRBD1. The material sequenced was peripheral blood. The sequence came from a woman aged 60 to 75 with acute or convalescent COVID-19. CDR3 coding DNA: TGTGCCAGCAGGGACCGACAGGGTTCCTACAATGAGCAGTTCTTC. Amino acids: CASRDRQGSYNEQFF.